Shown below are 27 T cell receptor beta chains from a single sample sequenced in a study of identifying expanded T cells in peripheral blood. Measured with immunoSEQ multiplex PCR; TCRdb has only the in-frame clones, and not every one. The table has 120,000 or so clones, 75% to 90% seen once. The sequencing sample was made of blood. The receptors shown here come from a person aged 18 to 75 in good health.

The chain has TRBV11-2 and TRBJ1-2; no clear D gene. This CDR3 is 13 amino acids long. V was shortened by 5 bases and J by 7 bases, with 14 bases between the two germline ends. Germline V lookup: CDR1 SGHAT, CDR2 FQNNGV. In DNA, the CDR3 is TGTGCCAGCAGCCCAAGGCCGCTGGGTGGCTACACCTTC. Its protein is CASSPRPLGGYTF.

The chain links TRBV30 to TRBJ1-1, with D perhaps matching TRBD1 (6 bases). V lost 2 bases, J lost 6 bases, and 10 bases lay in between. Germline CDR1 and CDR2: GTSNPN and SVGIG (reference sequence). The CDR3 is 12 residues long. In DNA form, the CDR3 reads TGTGCCTGGAGTTTAGGGGGACCTGAAGCTTTCTTT. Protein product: CAWSLGGPEAFF.

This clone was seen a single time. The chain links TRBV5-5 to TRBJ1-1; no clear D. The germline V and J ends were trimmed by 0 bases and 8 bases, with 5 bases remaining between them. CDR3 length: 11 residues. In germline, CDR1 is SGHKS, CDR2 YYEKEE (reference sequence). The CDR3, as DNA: TGTGCCAGCAGCTTGGTTGGCGAAGCTTTCTTT. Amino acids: CASSLVGEAFF.

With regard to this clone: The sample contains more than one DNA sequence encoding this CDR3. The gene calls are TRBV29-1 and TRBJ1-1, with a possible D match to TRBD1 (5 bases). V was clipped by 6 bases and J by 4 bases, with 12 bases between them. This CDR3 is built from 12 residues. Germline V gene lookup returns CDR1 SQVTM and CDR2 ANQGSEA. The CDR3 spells CSVRQGSTEAFF. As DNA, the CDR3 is TGCAGCGTCCGGCAGGGAAGCACTGAAGCTTTCTTT.

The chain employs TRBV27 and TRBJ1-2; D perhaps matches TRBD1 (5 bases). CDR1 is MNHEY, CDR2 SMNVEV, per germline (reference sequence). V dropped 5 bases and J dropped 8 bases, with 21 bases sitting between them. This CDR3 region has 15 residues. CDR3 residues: CASSPRLRDHIGYTF. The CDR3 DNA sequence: TGTGCCAGCAGTCCACGCCTCCGGGACCATATAGGCTACACCTTC.

The CDR3 coding sequence is TGTGCCAGCAGCGTCTCGGGACAGGGGCCCACCGGGGAGCTGTTTTTT. Translation gives CASSVSGQGPTGELFF. This chain uses TRBV9 with TRBJ2-2; 10 bases fit TRBD1. This CDR3 contains 16 residues. Germline lookup yields CDR1 SGDLS and CDR2 YYNGEE. V lost 2 bases and J lost 4; bases outside the gene matches: 5.

CDR3 protein: CASSVDRAYEQYF. As DNA, the CDR3 is TGTGCCAGCAGCGTGGACAGGGCCTACGAGCAGTACTTC. The gene calls are TRBV7-3 and TRBJ2-7; 8 positions agree with TRBD1. V trimming: 5 bases; J trimming: 2 bases; junction bases outside the gene matches: 2. The CDR3 has 13 residues. Germline CDR1 and CDR2: SGHTA and FQGTGA.

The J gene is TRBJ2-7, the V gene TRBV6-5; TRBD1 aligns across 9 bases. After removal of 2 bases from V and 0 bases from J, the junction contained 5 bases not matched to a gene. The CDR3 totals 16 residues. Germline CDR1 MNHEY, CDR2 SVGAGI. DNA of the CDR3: TGTGCCAGCAGTTACGAAGGACAGGGGACCTCCTACGAGCAGTACTTC. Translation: CASSYEGQGTSYEQYF.

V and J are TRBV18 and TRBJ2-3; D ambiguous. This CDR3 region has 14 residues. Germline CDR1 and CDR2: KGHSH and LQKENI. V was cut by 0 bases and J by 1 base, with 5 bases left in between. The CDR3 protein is CASSPPQGTDTQYF. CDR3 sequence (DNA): TGTGCCAGCTCACCACCGCAAGGCACAGATACGCAGTATTTT. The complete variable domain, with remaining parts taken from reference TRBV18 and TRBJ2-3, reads NAGVMQNPRHLVRRRGQEARLRCSPMKGHSHVYWYRQLPEEGLKFMVYLQKENIIDESGMPKERFSAEFPKEGPSILRIQQVVRGDSAAYFCASSPPQGTDTQYFGPGTRLTVL.

The CDR3 DNA is TGCGCCAGCAGCTTGTATGATACGCAGTATTTT. Amino acids: CASSLYDTQYF. The chain is built from TRBV5-1 and TRBJ2-3; D is uncertain. The CDR3 consists of 11 residues. Germline-derived CDR1 and CDR2 are SGHRS and YFSETQ. V lost 1 base and J 6 bases, leaving 3 bases between the germline ends.

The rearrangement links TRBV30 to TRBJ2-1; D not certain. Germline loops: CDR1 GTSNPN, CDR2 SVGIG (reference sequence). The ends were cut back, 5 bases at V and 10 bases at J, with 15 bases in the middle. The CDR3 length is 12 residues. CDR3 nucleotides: TGTGCCTGGGACATTGCCGGGCCCGAGCAGTTCTTC. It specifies CAWDIAGPEQFF.

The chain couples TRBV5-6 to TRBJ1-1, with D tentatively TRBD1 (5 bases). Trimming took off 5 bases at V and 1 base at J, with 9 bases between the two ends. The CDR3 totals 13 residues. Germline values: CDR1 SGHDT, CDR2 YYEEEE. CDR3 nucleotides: TGTGCCAGCAGAGACAGCCCGAACACTGAAGCTTTCTTT. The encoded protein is CASRDSPNTEAFF.

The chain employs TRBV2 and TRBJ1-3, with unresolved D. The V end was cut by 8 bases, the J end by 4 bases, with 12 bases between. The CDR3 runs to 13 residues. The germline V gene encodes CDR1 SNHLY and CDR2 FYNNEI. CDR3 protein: CASRGTAGNTIYF. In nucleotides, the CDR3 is TGTGCCAGCCGAGGCACGGCCGGAAACACCATATATTTT.

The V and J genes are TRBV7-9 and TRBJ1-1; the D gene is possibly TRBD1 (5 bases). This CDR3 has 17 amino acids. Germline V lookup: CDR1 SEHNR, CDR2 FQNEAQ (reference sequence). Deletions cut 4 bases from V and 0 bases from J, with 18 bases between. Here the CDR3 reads CASSSHKLQEVNTEAFF. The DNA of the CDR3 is TGTGCCAGCAGCTCGCATAAATTACAGGAGGTGAACACTGAAGCTTTCTTT.

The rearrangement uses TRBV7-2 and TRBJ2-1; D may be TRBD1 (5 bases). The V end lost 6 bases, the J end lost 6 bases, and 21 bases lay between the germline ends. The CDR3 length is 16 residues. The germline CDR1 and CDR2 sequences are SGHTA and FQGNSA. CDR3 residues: CASSPSWGSKGNEQFF. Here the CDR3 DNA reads TGTGCCAGCAGTCCGAGCTGGGGCTCTAAGGGCAATGAGCAGTTCTTC.

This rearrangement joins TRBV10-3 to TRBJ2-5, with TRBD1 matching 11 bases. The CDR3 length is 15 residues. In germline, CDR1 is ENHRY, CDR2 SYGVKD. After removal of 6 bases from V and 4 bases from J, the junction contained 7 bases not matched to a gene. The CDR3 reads CAIRRGTGGGETQYF. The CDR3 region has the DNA TGTGCCATCAGACGCGGGACAGGGGGGGGAGAGACCCAGTACTTC.

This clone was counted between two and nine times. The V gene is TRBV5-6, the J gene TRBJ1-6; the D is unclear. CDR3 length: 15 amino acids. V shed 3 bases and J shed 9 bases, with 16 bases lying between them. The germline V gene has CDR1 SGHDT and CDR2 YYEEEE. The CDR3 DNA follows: TGTGCCAGCAGCTCCCAGATTTCGACGGGTTCACCCCTCCACTTT. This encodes CASSSQISTGSPLHF. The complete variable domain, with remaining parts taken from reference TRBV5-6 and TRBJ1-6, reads DAGVTQSPTHLIKTRGQQVTLRCSPKSGHDTVSWYQQALGQGPQFIFQYYEEEERQRGNFPDRFSGHQFPNYSSELNVNALLLGDSALYLCASSSQISTGSPLHFGNGTRLTVT.

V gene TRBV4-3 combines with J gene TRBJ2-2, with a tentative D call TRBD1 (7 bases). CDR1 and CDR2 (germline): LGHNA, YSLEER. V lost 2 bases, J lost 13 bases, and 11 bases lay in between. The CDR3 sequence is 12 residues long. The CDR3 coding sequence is TGCGCCAGCAGCCAATCAGGGGGGAGGCTGTTTTTT. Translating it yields CASSQSGGRLFF.

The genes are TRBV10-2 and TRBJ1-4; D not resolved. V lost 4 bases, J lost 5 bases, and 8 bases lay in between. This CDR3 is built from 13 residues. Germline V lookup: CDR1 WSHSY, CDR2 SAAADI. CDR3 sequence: CASSVQTNEKLFF. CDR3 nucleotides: TGCGCCAGCAGTGTTCAGACGAATGAAAAACTGTTTTTT.

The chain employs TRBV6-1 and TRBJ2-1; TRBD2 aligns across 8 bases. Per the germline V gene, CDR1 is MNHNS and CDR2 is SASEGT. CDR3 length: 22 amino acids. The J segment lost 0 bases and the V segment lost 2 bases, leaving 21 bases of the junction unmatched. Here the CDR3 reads CASSEPEPLAADFLSSYNEQFF. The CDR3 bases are TGTGCCAGCAGTGAACCGGAACCACTAGCGGCGGATTTTTTGAGCTCCTACAATGAGCAGTTCTTC.

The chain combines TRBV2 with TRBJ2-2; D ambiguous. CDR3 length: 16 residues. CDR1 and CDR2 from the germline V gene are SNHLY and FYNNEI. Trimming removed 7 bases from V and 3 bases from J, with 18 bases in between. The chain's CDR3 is CASTPWSSADTGELFF. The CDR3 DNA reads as TGTGCCAGCACCCCTTGGAGTAGTGCGGACACCGGGGAGCTGTTTTTT.

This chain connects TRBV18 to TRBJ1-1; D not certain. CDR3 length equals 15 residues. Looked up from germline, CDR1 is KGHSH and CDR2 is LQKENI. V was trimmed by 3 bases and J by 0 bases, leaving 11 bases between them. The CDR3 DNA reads TGTGCCAGCTCACCCGCCATTGCAGTGAACACTGAAGCTTTCTTT. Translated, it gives CASSPAIAVNTEAFF.

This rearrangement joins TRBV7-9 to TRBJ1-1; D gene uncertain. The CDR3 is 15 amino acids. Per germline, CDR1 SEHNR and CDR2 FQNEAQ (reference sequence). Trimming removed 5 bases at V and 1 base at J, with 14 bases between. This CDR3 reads CASSPLNKGNTEAFF. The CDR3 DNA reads TGTGCCAGCAGCCCACTGAATAAGGGGAACACTGAAGCTTTCTTT.

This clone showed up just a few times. CDR3 in amino acids: CASSLVRGGETQYF. DNA for the CDR3: TGTGCCAGCAGCTTAGTTCGGGGAGGAGAGACCCAGTACTTC. This chain uses TRBV7-9 with TRBJ2-5; perhaps TRBD2 as D (6 bases). CDR1 is SEHNR and CDR2 is FQNEAQ in the germline V gene (reference sequence). This CDR3 contains 14 residues. V was clipped by 1 base and J by 4 bases, with 10 bases between them.

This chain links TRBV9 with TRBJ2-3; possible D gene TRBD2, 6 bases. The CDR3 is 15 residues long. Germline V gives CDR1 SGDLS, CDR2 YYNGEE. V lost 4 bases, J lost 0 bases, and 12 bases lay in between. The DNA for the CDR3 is TGTGCCAGCAGCACCGGGGGATTTAGCACAGATACGCAGTATTTT. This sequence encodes CASSTGGFSTDTQYF.

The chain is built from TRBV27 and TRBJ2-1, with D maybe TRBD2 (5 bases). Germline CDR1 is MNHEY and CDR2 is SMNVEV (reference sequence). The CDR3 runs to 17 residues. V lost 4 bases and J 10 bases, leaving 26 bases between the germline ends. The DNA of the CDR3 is TGTGCCAGCAGTTCGACCTTTACTAGTAGTCATTCTCTAGAGCAGTTCTTC. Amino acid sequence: CASSSTFTSSHSLEQFF.

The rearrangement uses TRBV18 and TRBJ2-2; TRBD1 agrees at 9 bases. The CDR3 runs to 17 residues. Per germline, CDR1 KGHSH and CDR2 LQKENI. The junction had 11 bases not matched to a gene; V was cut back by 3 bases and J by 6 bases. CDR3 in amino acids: CASSPNVRDRASGELFF. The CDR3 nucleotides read TGTGCCAGCTCACCTAACGTCCGGGACAGGGCATCCGGGGAGCTGTTTTTT.